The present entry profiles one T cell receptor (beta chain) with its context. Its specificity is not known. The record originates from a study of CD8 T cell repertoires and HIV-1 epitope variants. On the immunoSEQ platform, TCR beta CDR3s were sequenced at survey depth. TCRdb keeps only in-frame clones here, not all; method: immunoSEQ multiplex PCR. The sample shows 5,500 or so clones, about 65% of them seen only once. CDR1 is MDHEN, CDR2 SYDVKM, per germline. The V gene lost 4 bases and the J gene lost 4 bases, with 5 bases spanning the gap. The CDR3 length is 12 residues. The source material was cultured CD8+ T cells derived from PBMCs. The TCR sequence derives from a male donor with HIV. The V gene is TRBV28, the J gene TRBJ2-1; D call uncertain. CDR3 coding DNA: TGTGCCAGCAGTTGGGAATACAATGAGCAGTTCTTC. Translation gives CASSWEYNEQFF.